The 14 T cell receptor beta chains below all came from one sample that was sequenced in a study of blood T cell repertoires in COVID-19. Libraries were prepared by immunoSEQ multiplex PCR; TCRdb keeps only in-frame clonotypes and omits some of them. Of around 140,000 clones listed, around 87% are singletons. Sequences were obtained from peripheral blood. These receptors were taken from a man aged 50 or older with active COVID-19.

The chain uses TRBV9 and TRBJ2-3; D may be TRBD1 (5 bases). Trimming shortened V by 6 bases and J by 2 bases, and 13 bases separated the two germline ends. This CDR3 region has 14 residues. The germline V gene has CDR1 SGDLS and CDR2 YYNGEE. The CDR3 coding sequence is TGTGCCAGCAATAACAGGAGAAACACAGATACGCAGTATTTT. This translates into CASNNRRNTDTQYF.

The chain links TRBV10-3 to TRBJ2-3; possible D gene TRBD2, 6 bases. CDR3 length: 17 amino acids. Trimming left V 4 bases short and J 0 bases short, with 17 bases between. Germline CDR1 is ENHRY and CDR2 is SYGVKD. The CDR3: CAISVHLGGSSTDTQYF. The CDR3 DNA reads TGTGCCATCAGTGTACACCTTGGGGGGAGCAGCACAGATACGCAGTATTTT.

The V call is TRBV5-8, the J call TRBJ1-5, with TRBD1 matching over 9 bases. V lost 3 bases to trimming and J lost 7 bases; unmatched junction nucleotides: 8. Germline CDR1 SGHTS, CDR2 YDEGEE. CDR3 size: 15 residues. DNA for the CDR3: TGTGCCAGCAGCTCCGGGACAGGGCGAGTCCAGCCCCAGCATTTT. It translates to CASSSGTGRVQPQHF. The whole variable domain, filled in from reference TRBV5-8 and TRBJ1-5, reads EAGVTQSPTHLIKTRGQQATLRCSPISGHTSVYWYQQALGLGLQFLLWYDEGEERNRGNFPPRFSGRQFPNYSSELNVNALELEDSALYLCASSSGTGRVQPQHFGDGTRLSIL.

The genes are TRBV30 and TRBJ2-5, with D unresolved. This CDR3 contains 11 residues. V gave up 2 bases and J gave up 7 bases, with 8 bases separating them. From germline, CDR1 is GTSNPN and CDR2 SVGIG (reference sequence). The CDR3 region is CAWSPAGTQYF. CDR3 DNA sequence: TGTGCCTGGAGTCCCGCCGGGACCCAGTACTTC.

The rearrangement joins TRBV19 to TRBJ1-1, with 7 bases identical to TRBD1. CDR3 length: 13 amino acids. Germline assignment: CDR1 LNHDA and CDR2 SQIVND (reference sequence). V lost 5 bases to trimming and J lost 8 bases; unmatched junction nucleotides: 8. CDR3 in amino acids: CASSYRQGFEAFF. The CDR3 DNA is TGTGCCAGTAGTTACCGACAGGGATTCGAAGCTTTCTTT.

The CDR3 protein is CSVAGTATEAFF. The CDR3 DNA follows: TGCAGCGTGGCCGGGACAGCGACTGAAGCTTTCTTT. The J gene is TRBJ1-1, the V gene TRBV29-1, with 7 bases that match TRBD1. After removal of 6 bases from V and 5 bases from J, the junction contained 6 bases not matched to a gene. CDR3 length: 12 amino acids. CDR1 and CDR2 (germline): SQVTM, ANQGSEA. Full variable domain (remainder filled in from reference TRBV29-1 and TRBJ1-1): SAVISQKPSRDICQRGTSLTIQCQVDSQVTMMFWYRQQPGQSLTLIATANQGSEATYESGFVIDKFPISRPNLTFSTLTVSNMSPEDSSIYLCSVAGTATEAFFGQGTRLTVV.

This clone was detected only once. The V call is TRBV12-3 or TRBV12-4, the J call TRBJ1-5; no clear D gene. The CDR3 spans 13 residues. V was pared by 0 bases and J by 5 bases, with 5 bases between. The CDR3 here is CASSLAGDQPQHF. For the CDR3, the DNA is TGTGCCAGCAGTTTAGCGGGCGATCAGCCCCAGCATTTT.

The V and J genes are TRBV7-9 and TRBJ2-7; a weak D match, TRBD2 (6 bases). The CDR3 is 18 residues long. Trimming cost V 4 bases and J 0 bases, with 22 bases left between them. Germline V lookup: CDR1 SEHNR, CDR2 FQNEAQ (reference sequence). The DNA of the CDR3 is TGTGCCAGCAGCTCCTGGGACTCTGATTTAACCCCCTCCTACGAGCAGTACTTC. Translation: CASSSWDSDLTPSYEQYF.

V usage is TRBV18 and J usage is TRBJ1-4; 9 nucleotides match TRBD1. After removal of 2 bases from V and 3 bases from J, the junction contained 1 base not matched to a gene. Germline assignment: CDR1 KGHSH and CDR2 LQKENI. This CDR3 is built from 15 residues. The DNA of the CDR3 is TGTGCCAGCTCACCAAGACAGGGGGCTAATGAAAAACTGTTTTTT. Translated: CASSPRQGANEKLFF.

This rearrangement joins TRBV7-6 to TRBJ2-1; possible D gene TRBD2, 6 bases. The CDR3 is made up of 17 amino acids. The ends were cut back, 6 bases at V and 0 bases at J, with 18 bases in the middle. Germline lookup yields CDR1 SGHVS and CDR2 FNYEAQ. CDR3 protein: CASRSLPLAVSYNEQFF. The CDR3 nucleotides read TGTGCCAGCAGATCTCTACCTTTAGCGGTCTCCTACAATGAGCAGTTCTTC.

The gene calls are TRBV6-5 and TRBJ2-5; 11 nucleotides align to TRBD1. V shed 6 bases, J shed 1 base, and the junction held 4 bases outside the gene matches. Germline V gene data show CDR1 as MNHEY and CDR2 as SVGAGI. This CDR3 spans 15 amino acids. DNA of the CDR3: TGTGCCAGCAGGGGGGACAGGGGGACCCAAGAGACCCAGTACTTC. This codes for CASRGDRGTQETQYF.

This clone was recorded only once. This chain connects TRBV4-1 to TRBJ1-1; the match to TRBD1 covers 9 bases. V lost 3 bases, J lost 4 bases, and 9 bases stayed unmatched. Germline values: CDR1 MGHRA, CDR2 YSYEKL. The CDR3 has 16 residues. For the CDR3, the DNA is TGCGCCAGCAGCCATCCCTACAGGGGGCCGAGCACTGAAGCTTTCTTT. This encodes CASSHPYRGPSTEAFF.

This sequence joins TRBV5-1 and TRBJ2-7; TRBD2 matches 7 bases. Germline CDR1 is SGHRS and CDR2 is YFSETQ. V lost 2 bases and J lost 0; bases outside the gene matches: 5. The CDR3 sequence is 15 residues long. CDR3 coding DNA: TGCGCCAGCAGCTTAGGAGGGACTAACTCCTACGAGCAGTACTTC. It yields the protein CASSLGGTNSYEQYF.

The chain couples TRBV18 to TRBJ1-2; D gene uncertain. V dropped 0 bases and J dropped 8 bases, with 10 bases sitting between them. CDR3 length equals 13 residues. CDR1 and CDR2 from the germline V gene are KGHSH and LQKENI. CDR3 coding DNA: TGTGCCAGCTCACCACCGGGCGAATTCGGCTACACCTTC. Amino acids: CASSPPGEFGYTF.